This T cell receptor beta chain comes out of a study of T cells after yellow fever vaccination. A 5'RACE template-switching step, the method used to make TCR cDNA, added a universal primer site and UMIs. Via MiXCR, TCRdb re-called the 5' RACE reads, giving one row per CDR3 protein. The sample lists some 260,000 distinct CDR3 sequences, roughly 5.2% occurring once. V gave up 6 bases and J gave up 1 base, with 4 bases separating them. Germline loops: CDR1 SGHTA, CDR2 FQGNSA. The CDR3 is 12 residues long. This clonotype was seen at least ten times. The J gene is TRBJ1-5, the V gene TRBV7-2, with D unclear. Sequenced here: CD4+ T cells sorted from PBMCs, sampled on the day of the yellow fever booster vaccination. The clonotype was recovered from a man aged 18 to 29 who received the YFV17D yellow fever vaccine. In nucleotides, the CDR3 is TGTGCCAGCAGTGACAGCAATCAGCCCCAGCATTTT. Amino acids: CASSDSNQPQHF.